This passage covers 7 T cell receptor beta chains from one sample sequenced in a study of shared T cell receptors in the human thymus. Profiling relied on immunoSEQ multiplex PCR, and the TCRdb table lists in-frame clones only, not all of them. The profile shows hundreds of thousands of clones, over 75% of them singletons. This same sample was also part of a study on human thymus T cells.

Input material: thymocytes. These receptors all stem from a boy under three years old with a congenital heart defect.

V is TRBV5-1 and J is TRBJ1-2; TRBD1 is a possible D gene (5 bases). V was shortened by 1 base and J by 7 bases, with 11 bases between the two germline ends. The CDR3 length is 13 residues. CDR1 is SGHRS, CDR2 YFSETQ, per germline. The CDR3 loop reads CASSLTGLGGYTF. CDR3 nucleotide sequence: TGCGCCAGCAGCTTGACAGGATTGGGTGGCTACACCTTC.

V is TRBV6-4 and J is TRBJ1-2; possibly TRBD1 for D (5 bases). The CDR3 sequence is 15 residues long. Germline CDR1 reads MRHNA; CDR2 reads SNTAGT. V dropped 0 bases and J dropped 2 bases, with 10 bases sitting between them. CDR3 nucleotides: TGTGCCAGCAGTGACTCCGGGGGTCTGAACTATGGCTACACCTTC. It is translated as CASSDSGGLNYGYTF.

The CDR3 nucleotides are TGTGCCAGCATTTTAAGCGGAGCCAATTACGAGCAGTACTTC. Encoded protein: CASILSGANYEQYF. The rearrangement joins TRBV2 to TRBJ2-7; a weak D match, TRBD2 (5 bases). CDR1 SNHLY and CDR2 FYNNEI come from the germline V gene. This CDR3 spans 14 amino acids. Trimming shortened V by 7 bases and J by 4 bases, and 17 bases separated the two germline ends.

The chain joins TRBV5-1 to TRBJ2-5; possible D gene TRBD1, 6 bases. The CDR3 runs 15 residues. CDR1 is SGHRS, CDR2 YFSETQ, per germline. Trimming removed 0 bases from V and 1 base from J, with 10 bases in between. As DNA, the CDR3 is TGCGCCAGCAGCTTGGGAGGGGACATCCAAGAGACCCAGTACTTC. Amino acid sequence: CASSLGGDIQETQYF. Full variable domain (rest looked up from reference TRBV5-1 and TRBJ2-5): KAGVTQTPRYLIKTRGQQVTLSCSPISGHRSVSWYQQTPGQGLQFLFEYFSETQRNKGNFPGRFSGRQFSNSRSEMNVSTLELGDSALYLCASSLGGDIQETQYFGPGTRLLVL.

The J gene is TRBJ2-3, the V gene TRBV15, with 12 nucleotides matching TRBD2. Trimming cost V 7 bases and J 5 bases; bases outside gene matches: 7. Germline CDR1 and CDR2: LNHNV and YYDKDF (reference sequence). The CDR3 length is 15 residues. CDR3 nucleotide sequence: TGTGCCACCACCGGACTAGCGGGAAAACAAGATACGCAGTATTTT. This encodes CATTGLAGKQDTQYF.

This chain connects TRBV10-2 to TRBJ2-2; D unresolved. Trimming took off 4 bases at V and 6 bases at J, with 6 bases between the two ends. There are 12 residues in the CDR3. The germline CDR1 and CDR2 sequences are WSHSY and SAAADI. The CDR3 region is CASSVEAGELFF. The DNA of the CDR3 is TGCGCCAGCAGTGTAGAGGCCGGGGAGCTGTTTTTT.

The V call is TRBV19, the J call TRBJ2-7; TRBD2 agrees at 13 bases. Germline V gene data show CDR1 as LNHDA and CDR2 as SQIVND (reference sequence). There are 18 residues in the CDR3. Unmatched junction bases numbered 10, after V lost 1 base and J lost 4 bases. The CDR3 here is CASSIGGLAGAHIYEQYF. The CDR3 nucleotides are TGTGCCAGTAGTATAGGTGGACTAGCGGGAGCCCACATATACGAGCAGTACTTC.